Listed below are T cell receptor beta chains from one sample, sequenced in a study of cytomegalovirus exposure and HLA in healthy donors. The assay was immunoSEQ multiplex PCR, and TCRdb's table has in-frame clones only and misses some. The sample records roughly 160,000 clones, over 75% being singletons. The sequenced sample was PBMCs. The origin of the receptors is a man aged 35-49 years in good health and CMV-seronegative. The CDR3 runs from the conserved cysteine through the conserved F or W. The D gene is left open where the match is weak. Size tells how often a clone was seen (once, few, many) or the class of an expanded clone, and some rows leave it out.

cdr3_aa cdr3_nt d_call j_call clone_size v_call
CASSTYRGGQETQYF TGTGCCAGCAGCACATACCGGGGGGGCCAAGAGACCCAGTACTTC TRBD2 TRBJ2-5 - TRBV6-5
CASGGGANGELFF TGTGCCAGCGGCGGGGGGGCCAACGGGGAGTTGTTTTTT TRBD2 TRBJ2-2 - TRBV7-3
CASSPPSRGSSDTQYF TGTGCCAGCAGCCCGCCTTCTAGGGGAAGTTCAGATACGCAGTATTTT - TRBJ2-3 - TRBV5-4
CASSFRAGAPYEQYF TGTGCCAGCAGTTTCAGAGCGGGTGCTCCCTACGAGCAGTACTTC - TRBJ2-7 - TRBV27
CASSPGTDQVGYTF TGTGCCAGCTCACCAGGAACCGACCAGGTTGGCTACACCTTC - TRBJ1-2 - TRBV18
CASSLPRVGQETQYF TGTGCCAGCAGCCTACCCAGGGTGGGACAAGAGACCCAGTACTTC - TRBJ2-5 - TRBV5-4
CASSWPGETQYF TGTGCCAGCAGTTGGCCAGGAGAGACCCAGTACTTC - TRBJ2-5 - TRBV9
CASSVSGIGTDTQYF TGTGCCAGCAGTGTGTCGGGGATAGGCACAGATACGCAGTATTTT - TRBJ2-3 - TRBV6-1
CASSFSGTGSEKLFF TGTGCCAGCAGCTTTTCCGGGACAGGGTCAGAAAAACTGTTTTTT TRBD1 TRBJ1-4 - TRBV2
CASSSGNSGANVLTF TGTGCCAGCAGCTCGGGAAACTCTGGGGCCAACGTCCTGACTTTC - TRBJ2-6 - TRBV11-3
CASSLAAGGTGTDTQYF TGTGCCAGCAGCTTGGCCGCGGGAGGGACAGGCACAGATACGCAGTATTTT TRBD2 TRBJ2-3 once TRBV5-4
CASTGDQFTEAFF TGTGCCAGCACGGGGGACCAGTTCACTGAAGCTTTCTTT - TRBJ1-1 - TRBV6-6
CASSLWGREYTEAFF TGTGCCAGCAGCTTATGGGGCAGAGAGTACACTGAAGCTTTCTTT - TRBJ1-1 - TRBV7-2
CASSLGGSSGANVLTF TGTGCCAGCAGCTTGGGAGGAAGCTCTGGGGCCAACGTCCTGACTTTC - TRBJ2-6 few TRBV5-4
CASSSTQTNTEAFF TGTGCCAGCAGTTCTACACAGACGAACACTGAAGCTTTCTTT - TRBJ1-1 - TRBV6-1
CSVVVWTGWGYGYTF TGCAGCGTTGTAGTTTGGACAGGGTGGGGCTATGGCTACACCTTC TRBD1 TRBJ1-2 - TRBV29-1
CASSPGDRTQYF TGTGCCAGCAGCCCGGGGGATCGGACCCAGTACTTC - TRBJ2-5 - TRBV5-4
CASSPWTGSTDTQYF TGTGCCAGCAGCCCCTGGACAGGGAGCACAGATACGCAGTATTTT TRBD1 TRBJ2-3 - TRBV7-2
CATNSGHGVEQYF TGTGCCACCAACTCGGGACACGGCGTCGAGCAGTACTTC - TRBJ2-7 once TRBV19
CASSQGLAGYNEQFF TGTGCCAGCAGCCAAGGACTAGCGGGGTACAATGAGCAGTTCTTC TRBD2 TRBJ2-1 - TRBV7-9
CASSDRDSLFSGNTIYF TGTGCCAGCAGCGACCGGGACAGCCTTTTCTCTGGAAACACCATATATTTT TRBD1 TRBJ1-3 - TRBV9
CASSPQGLASLEQYF TGTGCCAGCAGTCCGCAGGGACTAGCATCCCTCGAGCAGTACTTC TRBD2 TRBJ2-7 once TRBV4-2
CAWSGGGEKLFF TGTGCCTGGAGTGGTGGAGGTGAAAAACTGTTTTTT - TRBJ1-4 - TRBV30
CASSVGFLGHSSYNSPLHF TGTGCCAGCAGCGTGGGATTTCTGGGACACTCCTCCTATAATTCACCCCTCCACTTT - TRBJ1-6 - TRBV7-2
CASRRRDTQYF TGTGCCAGCAGGCGTCGGGATACGCAGTATTTT - TRBJ2-3 once TRBV6-5
CASRKVGQGPQHF TGTGCCAGTAGAAAGGTGGGGCAGGGGCCCCAGCATTTT - TRBJ1-5 many TRBV19
CASSYSSFPPTDTQYF TGTGCCAGCAGTTACTCGAGCTTTCCGCCCACAGATACGCAGTATTTT - TRBJ2-3 - TRBV6-5
CSVGRTSGGSEQFF TGCAGCGTGGGGAGGACTAGCGGGGGGTCTGAGCAGTTCTTC TRBD2 TRBJ2-1 - TRBV29-1
CASSIYLGLSTDTQYF TGTGCCAGTAGTATCTATCTGGGGCTCAGCACAGATACGCAGTATTTT - TRBJ2-3 - TRBV19
CAGSLGGNTEAFF TGCGCCGGCAGCTTGGGCGGGAACACTGAAGCTTTCTTT - TRBJ1-1 - TRBV5-1
CASSVGQDQPQHF TGTGCCAGCAGCGTAGGGCAGGATCAGCCCCAGCATTTT - TRBJ1-5 - TRBV9
CASRQLPGQGIHNEQFF TGTGCCAGCAGGCAGCTCCCGGGACAGGGGATCCACAATGAGCAGTTCTTC TRBD1 TRBJ2-1 - TRBV27
CATTGTGISYEQYF TGTGCCACTACTGGGACAGGGATTTCCTACGAGCAGTACTTC TRBD1 TRBJ2-7 - TRBV30
CATSRGGGVSEAFF TGTGCCACCAGCAGAGGGGGGGGTGTTTCTGAAGCTTTCTTT - TRBJ1-1 - TRBV15
CASSPHQGMRSSYEQYF TGTGCCAGTAGTCCGCACCAGGGGATGAGGTCCTCCTACGAGCAGTACTTC - TRBJ2-7 - TRBV19
CASSSRVDSNQPQHF TGTGCCAGCAGTAGTCGGGTAGATAGCAATCAGCCCCAGCATTTT - TRBJ1-5 - TRBV28
CASSTRVRAEAFF TGTGCCAGCAGCACCCGGGTGAGGGCTGAAGCTTTCTTT - TRBJ1-1 few TRBV6-1
CASSLGSGQGLGYTF TGCGCCAGCAGCTTGGGGTCGGGACAAGGACTTGGCTACACCTTC - TRBJ1-2 - TRBV5-1
CASSPTGAEPGLAFF TGTGCCAGTAGCCCTACAGGAGCCGAACCGGGTTTGGCTTTCTTT - TRBJ1-1 - TRBV19
CASSLPSTGKVPQHF TGTGCCAGCAGTCTCCCCTCGACAGGCAAAGTGCCCCAGCATTTT - TRBJ1-5 - TRBV28
CASSLDRPGIGELFF TGTGCCAGCAGCTTAGATCGGCCAGGGATCGGGGAGCTGTTTTTT - TRBJ2-2 - TRBV11-2
CASSSEGEAFF TGTGCCAGCAGCTCCGAGGGTGAAGCTTTCTTT - TRBJ1-1 - TRBV5-4
CASSLAGDSGNTIYF TGTGCCAGCAGCTTGGCCGGAGACTCTGGAAACACCATATATTTT - TRBJ1-3 - TRBV5-4
CASSETSGANVLTF TGCGCCAGCAGCGAAACATCTGGGGCCAACGTCCTGACTTTC - TRBJ2-6 - TRBV5-1
CASSTRTSGFTDTQYF TGTGCCAGCAGCACCCGGACTAGCGGATTCACAGATACGCAGTATTTT TRBD2 TRBJ2-3 - TRBV4-2
CASSFPNTEAFF TGTGCCAGCAGCTTTCCAAACACTGAAGCTTTCTTT - TRBJ1-1 - TRBV13
CASSPWGSGGAGDTQYF TGCGCCAGCAGCCCCTGGGGAAGCGGGGGGGCAGGAGATACGCAGTATTTT TRBD2 TRBJ2-3 - TRBV4-1
CASSRDRDNEQFF TGTGCCAGCAGCCGAGACAGGGACAATGAGCAGTTCTTC TRBD1 TRBJ2-1 - TRBV5-8
CASSRSTGGFGNTIYF TGTGCCAGCAGCCGTAGTACAGGGGGCTTCGGAAACACCATATATTTT TRBD1 TRBJ1-3 once TRBV7-9